There are many counts of the clone carrying this T cell receptor beta chain. Its antigen is as yet unknown. This entry comes from a study of CD8 T cells in ankylosing spondylitis. Overall study results and limits: Certain motif variants had earlier been reported in reactive arthritis synovial fluid and blood. Enrichment of disease-linked clones was reportedly significant in matched ankylosing spondylitis synovial fluid. Blood of patients with ankylosing spondylitis appeared to be characterized by a TCR beta motif of several highly homologous variants.

Per the germline V gene, CDR1 is SQVTM and CDR2 is ANQGSEA. Trimming stripped 7 bases from V and 0 bases from J, with 13 bases between. This CDR3 has 13 residues. A quantitative 5'-RACE method, one with molecular barcodes, was used to make TCR beta libraries. TCRdb re-called the 5' RACE reads through MiXCR, storing one row per CDR3 protein. The repertoire holds 150,000 to 200,000 distinct CDR3 sequences, with around 20% as singletons. The receptor was isolated from a male donor with ankylosing spondylitis or in good health (not recorded which). Sequencing was carried out using blood, either unsorted or a sorted T cell fraction (not recorded which). The rearrangement links TRBV29-1 to TRBJ2-7, with D possibly being TRBD2 (6 bases). The CDR3 region has the DNA TGCAGCGCCCGCGGGGCTTACTCCTACGAGCAGTACTTC. Amino acids: CSARGAYSYEQYF.